This T cell receptor beta chain was captured in a study of cytomegalovirus exposure and HLA in healthy donors. General observations from the study: Presence/absence analyses assumed roughly uniform sequencing depth across donors, which may not hold.

Deletions cut 3 bases from V and 6 bases from J, with 9 bases between. Germline CDR1 reads LNHDA; CDR2 reads SQIVND (reference sequence). This CDR3 is built from 12 residues. Concerning this clone: The antigen remains undetermined.

Researchers ran the PCR with 60 Vbeta and 13 Jbeta primers. This table comes from immunoSEQ multiplex PCR, and its TCRdb copy is limited to in-frame clones, with some not included. Of over 100,000 clones detected, 66% appear once; the ten largest clones hold more than 1.5%. V usage is TRBV19 and J usage is TRBJ2-7; the D gene is possibly TRBD2 (5 bases). The sequence was obtained from a man younger than 35 in good health and CMV-seronegative. What was sequenced was PBMCs. CDR3 protein: CASSISGSEQYF. In DNA form, the CDR3 reads TGTGCCAGTAGTATTAGTGGGAGCGAGCAGTACTTC.